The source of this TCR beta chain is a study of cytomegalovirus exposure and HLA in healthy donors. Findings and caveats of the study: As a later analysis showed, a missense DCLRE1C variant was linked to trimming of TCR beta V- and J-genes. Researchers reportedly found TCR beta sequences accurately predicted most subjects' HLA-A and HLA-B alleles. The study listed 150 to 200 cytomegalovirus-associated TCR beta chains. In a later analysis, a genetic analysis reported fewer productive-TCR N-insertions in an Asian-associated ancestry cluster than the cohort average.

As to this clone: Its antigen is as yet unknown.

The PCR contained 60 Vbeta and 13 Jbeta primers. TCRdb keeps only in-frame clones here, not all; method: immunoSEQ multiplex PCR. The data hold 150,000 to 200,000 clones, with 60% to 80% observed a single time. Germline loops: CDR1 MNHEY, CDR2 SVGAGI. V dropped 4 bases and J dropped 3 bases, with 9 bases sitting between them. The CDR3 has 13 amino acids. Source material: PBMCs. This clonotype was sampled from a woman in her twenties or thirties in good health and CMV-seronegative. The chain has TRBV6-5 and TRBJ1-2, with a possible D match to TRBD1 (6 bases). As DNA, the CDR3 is TGTGCCAGCAGTTCCCACAGGGACTATGGCTACACCTTC. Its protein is CASSSHRDYGYTF.